The sequence of this T cell receptor beta chain was determined in a study of identical twins. The table lists this clonotype with a few counts. Its specificity is not known. Study observations and caveats: Insertions were fewer in abundant cord blood beta clonotypes, whereas memory repertoires showed none of this pattern.

TCRdb fed the 5' RACE reads into MiXCR, producing one record per CDR3 protein. Here the sample spans roughly 770,000 distinct CDR3 sequences, over 15% being singletons. The CDR3 loop spans 12 amino acids. The junction had 5 bases not matched to a gene; V was cut back by 5 bases and J by 10 bases. All donors comprised healthy Caucasians. The sample also formed part of further work on T cells expressing NK-cell markers. That source notes: The authors derived TCR beta repertoires from sorted CD3+CD56+NKG2C+, CD3+CD56+NKG2C- and CD3+CD56-NKG2C+ T cells. The study did not resolve the HCMV specificity of expanded NKG2C+ T cell clones.

Sequencing was carried out using PBMCs. The TCR was taken from a woman aged 18-35 years in good health. The chain carries TRBV12-3 or TRBV12-4 and TRBJ2-1; 7 bases match TRBD1. The CDR3 bases are TGTGCCAGCAGTAAGGGACAGCGCGAGCAGTTCTTC. Its translation is CASSKGQREQFF.